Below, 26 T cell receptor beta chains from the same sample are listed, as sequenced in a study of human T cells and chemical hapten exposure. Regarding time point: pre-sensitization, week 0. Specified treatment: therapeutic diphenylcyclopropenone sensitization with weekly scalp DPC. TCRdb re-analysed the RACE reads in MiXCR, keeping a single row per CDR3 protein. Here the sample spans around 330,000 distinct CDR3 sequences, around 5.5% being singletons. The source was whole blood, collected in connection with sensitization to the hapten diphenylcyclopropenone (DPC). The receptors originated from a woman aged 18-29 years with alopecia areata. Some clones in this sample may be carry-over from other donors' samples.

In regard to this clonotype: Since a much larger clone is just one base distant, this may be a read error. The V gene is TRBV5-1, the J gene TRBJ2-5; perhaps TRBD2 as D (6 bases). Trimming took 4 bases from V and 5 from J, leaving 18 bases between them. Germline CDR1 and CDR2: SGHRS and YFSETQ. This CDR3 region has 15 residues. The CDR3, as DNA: TGCGCCAGCAGCCAGCTCGCGGCGGGGCGGGAGACCCAGTACTTC. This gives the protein CASSQLAAGRETQYF.

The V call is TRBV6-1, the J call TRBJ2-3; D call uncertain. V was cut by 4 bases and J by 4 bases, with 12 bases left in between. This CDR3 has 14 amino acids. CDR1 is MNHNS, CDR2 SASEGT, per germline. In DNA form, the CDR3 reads TGTGCCAGCAGTGCCGGAAAGCCCGCAGATACGCAGTATTTT. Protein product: CASSAGKPADTQYF.

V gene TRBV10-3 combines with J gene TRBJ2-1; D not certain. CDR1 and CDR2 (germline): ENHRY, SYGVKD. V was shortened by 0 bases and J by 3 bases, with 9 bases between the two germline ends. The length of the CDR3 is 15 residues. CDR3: CAISESRENYNEQFF. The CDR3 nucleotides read TGTGCCATCAGTGAGTCTAGGGAAAACTACAATGAGCAGTTCTTC.

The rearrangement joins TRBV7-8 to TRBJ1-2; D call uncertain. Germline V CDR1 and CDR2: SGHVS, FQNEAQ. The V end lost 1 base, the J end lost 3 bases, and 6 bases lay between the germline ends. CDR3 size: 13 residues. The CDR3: CASSLELDYGYTF. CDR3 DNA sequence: TGTGCCAGCAGCTTAGAGCTAGACTATGGCTACACCTTC.

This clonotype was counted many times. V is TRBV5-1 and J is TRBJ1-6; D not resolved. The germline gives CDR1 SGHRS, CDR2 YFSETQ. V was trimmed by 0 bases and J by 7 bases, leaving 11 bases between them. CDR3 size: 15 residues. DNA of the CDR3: TGCGCCAGCAGCTTGGCCGCGGGCTCAAATTCACCCCTCCACTTT. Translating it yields CASSLAAGSNSPLHF.

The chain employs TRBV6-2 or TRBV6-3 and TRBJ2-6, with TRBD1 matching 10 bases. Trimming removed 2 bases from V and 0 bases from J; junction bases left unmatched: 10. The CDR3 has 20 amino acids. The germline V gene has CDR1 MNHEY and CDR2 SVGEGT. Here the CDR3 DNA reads TGTGCCAGCAGTTACCCAATACGCCGGGACAGGGGCTCTGGGGCCAACGTCCTGACTTTC. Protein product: CASSYPIRRDRGSGANVLTF.

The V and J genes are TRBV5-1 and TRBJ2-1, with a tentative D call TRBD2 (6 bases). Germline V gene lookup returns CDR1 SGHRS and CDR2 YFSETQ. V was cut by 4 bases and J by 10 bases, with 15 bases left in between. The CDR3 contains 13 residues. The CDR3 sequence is CASSPGVDSEQFF. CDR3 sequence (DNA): TGCGCCAGCAGCCCGGGGGTGGACTCCGAGCAGTTCTTC. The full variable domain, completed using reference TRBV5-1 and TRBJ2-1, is KAGVTQTPRYLIKTRGQQVTLSCSPISGHRSVSWYQQTPGQGLQFLFEYFSETQRNKGNFPGRFSGRQFSNSRSEMNVSTLELGDSALYLCASSPGVDSEQFFGPGTRLTVL.

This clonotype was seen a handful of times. As DNA, the CDR3 is TGCAGTGCGGAACTAGGAGCGGATACGCAGTATTTT. This sequence encodes CSAELGADTQYF. This rearrangement joins TRBV20-1 to TRBJ2-3; possible D gene TRBD2, 5 bases. The V gene lost 6 bases and the J gene lost 6 bases, with 13 bases spanning the gap. CDR3 length: 12 amino acids. The germline CDR1 and CDR2 sequences are DFQATT and SNEGSKA (reference sequence).

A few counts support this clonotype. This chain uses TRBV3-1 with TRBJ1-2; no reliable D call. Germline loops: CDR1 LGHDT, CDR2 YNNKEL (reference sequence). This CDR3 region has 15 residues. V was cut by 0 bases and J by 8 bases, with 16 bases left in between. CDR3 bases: TGTGCCAGCAGCCAAGATGGAGGAGGTTGGAGAGGCTACACCTTC. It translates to CASSQDGGGWRGYTF.

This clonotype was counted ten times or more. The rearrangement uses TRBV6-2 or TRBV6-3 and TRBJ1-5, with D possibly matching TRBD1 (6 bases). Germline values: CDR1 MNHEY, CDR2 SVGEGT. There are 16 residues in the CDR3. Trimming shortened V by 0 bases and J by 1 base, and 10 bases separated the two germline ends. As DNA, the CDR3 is TGTGCCAGCAGTTACTCGATCAGGGGCAGCAATCAGCCCCAGCATTTT. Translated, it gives CASSYSIRGSNQPQHF.

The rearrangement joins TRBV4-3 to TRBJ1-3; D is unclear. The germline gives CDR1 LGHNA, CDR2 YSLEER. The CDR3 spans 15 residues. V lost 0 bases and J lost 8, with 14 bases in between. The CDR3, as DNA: TGCGCCAGCAGCCAAGACCTTACTGGAAGAGACACCATATATTTT. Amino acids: CASSQDLTGRDTIYF.

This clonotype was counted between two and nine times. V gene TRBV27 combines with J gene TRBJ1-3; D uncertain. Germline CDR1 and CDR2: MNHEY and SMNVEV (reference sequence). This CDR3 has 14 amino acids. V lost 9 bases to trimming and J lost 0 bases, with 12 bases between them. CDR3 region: CASTDVSSGNTIYF. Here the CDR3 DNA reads TGTGCCAGTACGGACGTGAGCTCTGGAAACACCATATATTTT.

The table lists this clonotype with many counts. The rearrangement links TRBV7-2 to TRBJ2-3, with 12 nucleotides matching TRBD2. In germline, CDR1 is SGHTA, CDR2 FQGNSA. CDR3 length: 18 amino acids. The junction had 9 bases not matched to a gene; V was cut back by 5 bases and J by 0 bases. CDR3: CASSQVLAGGASTDTQYF. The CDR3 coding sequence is TGTGCCAGCAGCCAAGTACTAGCGGGGGGAGCTAGCACAGATACGCAGTATTTT.

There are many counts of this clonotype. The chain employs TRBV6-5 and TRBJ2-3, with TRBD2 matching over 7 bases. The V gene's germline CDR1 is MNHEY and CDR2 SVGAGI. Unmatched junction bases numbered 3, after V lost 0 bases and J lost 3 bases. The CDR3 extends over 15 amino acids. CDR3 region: CASSYSGRVTDTQYF. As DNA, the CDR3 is TGTGCCAGCAGTTACTCGGGGAGGGTAACAGATACGCAGTATTTT.

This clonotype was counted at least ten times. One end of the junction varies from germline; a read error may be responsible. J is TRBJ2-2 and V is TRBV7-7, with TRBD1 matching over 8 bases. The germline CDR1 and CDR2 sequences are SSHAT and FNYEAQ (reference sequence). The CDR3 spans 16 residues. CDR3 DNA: TGTGCTAGCAGCCGAGTAGGACAGGGCGGCACCGGGGAGCTGTTTTTT. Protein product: CASSRVGQGGTGELFF.

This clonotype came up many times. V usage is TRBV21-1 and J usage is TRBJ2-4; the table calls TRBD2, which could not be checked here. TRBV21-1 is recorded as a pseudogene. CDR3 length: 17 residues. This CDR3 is CASSKGFGSLAKNIQYF. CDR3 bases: TGTGCCAGCAGCAAAGGATTCGGGAGTCTTGCCAAAAACATTCAGTACTTC.

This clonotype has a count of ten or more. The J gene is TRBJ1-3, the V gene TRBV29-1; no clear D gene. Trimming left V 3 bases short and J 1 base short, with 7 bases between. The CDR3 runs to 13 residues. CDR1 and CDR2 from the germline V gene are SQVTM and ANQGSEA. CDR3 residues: CSVEQWSGNTIYF. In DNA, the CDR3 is TGCAGCGTTGAGCAGTGGTCTGGAAACACCATATATTTT.

This CDR3 reads CASSARTGNNEQFF. The CDR3 DNA reads TGTGCCAGCAGCGCACGGACGGGAAACAATGAGCAGTTCTTC. The rearrangement links TRBV7-9 to TRBJ2-1; the D gene is possibly TRBD2 (5 bases). This CDR3 is 14 amino acids long. CDR1 SEHNR and CDR2 FQNEAQ come from the germline V gene (reference sequence). Trimming removed 5 bases at V and 5 bases at J, with 13 bases between.

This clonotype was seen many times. The CDR3 reads CASSLARSGTSTDTQYF. The CDR3 DNA reads TGTGCCAGCAGCTTAGCACGGAGCGGGACTAGCACAGATACGCAGTATTTT. The V gene is TRBV7-2, the J gene TRBJ2-3, with TRBD2 identical over 7 bases. The V segment lost 0 bases and the J segment 0 bases; nucleotides outside the gene matches: 6. The CDR3 has 17 residues. Germline CDR1 is SGHTA and CDR2 is FQGNSA. The entire variable domain, with the rest obtained from reference TRBV7-2 and TRBJ2-3, is as follows: GAGVSQSPSNKVTEKGKDVELRCDPISGHTALYWYRQSLGQGLEFLIYFQGNSAPDKSGLPSDRFSAERTGGSVSTLTIQRTQQEDSAVYLCASSLARSGTSTDTQYFGPGTRLTVL.

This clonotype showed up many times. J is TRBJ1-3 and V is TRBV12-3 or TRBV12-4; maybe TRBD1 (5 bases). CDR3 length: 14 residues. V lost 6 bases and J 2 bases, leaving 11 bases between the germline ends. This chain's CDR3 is CASSSAGPGNTIYF. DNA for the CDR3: TGTGCCAGCAGCTCCGCAGGGCCTGGAAACACCATATATTTT.

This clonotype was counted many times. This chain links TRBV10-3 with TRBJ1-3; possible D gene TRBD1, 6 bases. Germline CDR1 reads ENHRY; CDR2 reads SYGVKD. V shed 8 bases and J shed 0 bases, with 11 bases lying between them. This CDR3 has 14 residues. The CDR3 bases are TGTGCCATCGGACAGAGTTACTCTGGAAACACCATATATTTT. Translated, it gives CAIGQSYSGNTIYF.

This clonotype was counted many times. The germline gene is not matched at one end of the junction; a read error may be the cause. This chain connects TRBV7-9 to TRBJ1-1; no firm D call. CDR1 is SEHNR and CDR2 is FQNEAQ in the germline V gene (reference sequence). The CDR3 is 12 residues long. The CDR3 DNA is TGTGCCAGCAGTTTAGAGGCCACTGAAGCTTTCTTT. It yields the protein CASSLEATEAFF.

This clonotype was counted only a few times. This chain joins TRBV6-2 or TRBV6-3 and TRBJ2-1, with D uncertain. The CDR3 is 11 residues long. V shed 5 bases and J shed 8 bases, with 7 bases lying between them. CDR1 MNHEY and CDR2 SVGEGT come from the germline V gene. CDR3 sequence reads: CASSDIHEQFF. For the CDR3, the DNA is TGTGCCAGCAGTGATATACATGAGCAGTTCTTC.

The CDR3 sequence is CSAIQTGTKNIQYF. The CDR3 nucleotides are TGCAGTGCTATCCAGACAGGGACCAAAAACATTCAGTACTTC. V is TRBV20-1 and J is TRBJ2-4, with 7 bases fitting TRBD1. The ends lost 4 bases at V and 2 bases at J; junction bases unmatched: 5. Germline V CDR1 and CDR2: DFQATT, SNEGSKA (reference sequence). The CDR3 is 14 amino acids.

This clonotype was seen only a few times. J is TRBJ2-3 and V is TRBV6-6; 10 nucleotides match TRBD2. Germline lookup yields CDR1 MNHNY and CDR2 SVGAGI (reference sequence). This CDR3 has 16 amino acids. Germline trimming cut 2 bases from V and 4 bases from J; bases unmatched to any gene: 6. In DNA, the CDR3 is TGTGCCAGCAGTTACCAGCGGGGGGGCGGCGCAGATACGCAGTATTTT. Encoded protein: CASSYQRGGGADTQYF.

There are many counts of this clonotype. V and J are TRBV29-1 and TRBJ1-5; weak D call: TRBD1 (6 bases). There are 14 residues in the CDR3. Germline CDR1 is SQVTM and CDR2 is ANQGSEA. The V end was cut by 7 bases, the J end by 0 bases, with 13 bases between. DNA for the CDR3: TGCAGCGCCGCACAGGGACATAGCAATCAGCCCCAGCATTTT. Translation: CSAAQGHSNQPQHF.